The rows below give T cell receptor beta chains drawn from one sample of a study of blood T cells in healthy people across ages. TCRdb reprocessed the 5' RACE reads with MiXCR, giving one entry per CDR3 protein. The table includes roughly 730,000 distinct CDR3 sequences, approximately 60% detected once. Sequences were obtained from blood. Receptors were obtained from a man aged 40-50 years in good health. The CDR3 runs from the conserved cysteine through the conserved F or W. D genes are given only for firm matches. Size values are once, few and many counts, or a class for expanded clones, and some rows have none.

V gene	J gene	D gene	clone size	CDR3 DNA	CDR3 protein
TRBV24-1	TRBJ2-1	TRBD2	NA	TGTGCCACCAGTGCCTCACTAGCGGGGGGGGACGTGCAGTTCTTC	CATSASLAGGDVQFF
TRBV12-3/TRBV12-4	TRBJ1-1	TRBD1	NA	TGTGCCAGCATCCCAGGGGGCAAAAGGAGGGACACTGAAGCTTTCTTT	CASIPGGKRRDTEAFF
TRBV7-2	TRBJ2-7	NA	NA	TGTGCCAGCAGCTTGATGTACGAGCAGTACTTC	CASSLMYEQYF
TRBV3-1	TRBJ2-1	NA	NA	TGTGCCAGCAGTCATACAGTATCCTACAATGAGCAGTTCTTC	CASSHTVSYNEQFF
TRBV21-1	TRBJ2-1	NA	NA	TGTGCCAGCAGCCTTCCAACTGCCTGCTCCTACAATGAGCAGTTCTTC	CASSLPTACSYNEQFF
TRBV7-3	TRBJ2-3	NA	NA	TGTGCCAGCAGCTTCCTCGCAGCTACGCAGTATTTT	CASSFLAATQYF
TRBV7-2	TRBJ2-7	NA	NA	TGTGCCAGCAGCTTAAGGGGAGAAAAGGGGGAGTCCTCCTACGAGCAGTACTTC	CASSLRGEKGESSYEQYF
TRBV28	TRBJ2-3	TRBD2	NA	TGTGCCAGCAGTTTAGGGGCTAGCGGGGGTCTCACAGATACGCAGTATTTT	CASSLGASGGLTDTQYF
TRBV12-5	TRBJ2-7	NA	NA	TGTGCTAGTGCCCTGTGGGCAACCCATGGGCACTACAACGAGCAGTACTTC	CASALWATHGHYNEQYF
TRBV7-3	TRBJ2-7	TRBD1	few	TGTGCCAGCAGCCCAACGCAGGGGGCTTTCTACGAGCAGTACTTC	CASSPTQGAFYEQYF
TRBV4-1	TRBJ1-2	NA	few	TGCGCCAGCAGCCAAGGAGGGGACTACACCTTC	CASSQGGDYTF
TRBV7-3	TRBJ2-7	TRBD1	NA	TGTGCCAGCAGCGTAGGGACAGGGAAGGGCTACGAGCAGTACTTC	CASSVGTGKGYEQYF
TRBV2	TRBJ2-3	TRBD2	NA	TGTGCCAGCAGTGAAACGCGGGGGGGCACAGATACGCAGTATTTT	CASSETRGGTDTQYF
TRBV20-1	TRBJ2-2	NA	NA	TGCAGTGCTAGCAGGCAGATAACCGGGGAGCTGTTTTTT	CSASRQITGELFF
TRBV20-1	TRBJ1-4	TRBD1	once	TGCAGTGCTTTAGACAGGGGATTGGGGGAAAAACTGTTTTTT	CSALDRGLGEKLFF
TRBV7-4	TRBJ1-5	NA	NA	TGTGCCAGCAGCCCTGACCCCCAGGCTAGCAATCAGCCCCAGCATTTT	CASSPDPQASNQPQHF
TRBV20-1	TRBJ2-5	TRBD2	NA	TGCAGTGGTATTAGCGGGGGGGCAGAGACCCAGTACTTC	CSGISGGAETQYF
TRBV7-2	TRBJ2-7	NA	few	TGTGCCAGCAACTCACTCGGTGTCTACGAGCAGTACTTC	CASNSLGVYEQYF
TRBV27	TRBJ2-4	NA	NA	TGTGCCAGCAGTCGAGGAGGGAAAAACATTCAGTACTTC	CASSRGGKNIQYF
TRBV28	TRBJ2-7	NA	few	TGTGCCAGCAGTTCATCTTCAGGATACGAGGGCGAGCAGTACTTC	CASSSSSGYEGEQYF
TRBV6-6	TRBJ2-7	TRBD2	NA	TGTGCCAGCATCGAAGAGACTAGCGGGGTTGGTGAGCAGTACTTC	CASIEETSGVGEQYF
TRBV20-1	TRBJ1-2	NA	NA	TGCAGTGCTAGCGAATTCGCGGTGGGGAATGGCTACACCTTC	CSASEFAVGNGYTF